One sample yielded the 10 T cell receptor beta chains listed below, sequenced in a study of blood T cell repertoires in COVID-19. Measured with immunoSEQ multiplex PCR; TCRdb has only the in-frame clones, and not every one. The profile shows about 55,000 clones, 88% of them singletons. The sample comprised peripheral blood. The receptors were sampled from a man in his sixties with active COVID-19.

The chain carries TRBV9 and TRBJ2-3; 7 positions match TRBD1. Germline assignment: CDR1 SGDLS and CDR2 YYNGEE. This CDR3 is 12 amino acids long. V was pared by 7 bases and J by 6 bases, with 5 bases of the junction left unmatched. The CDR3 loop is CASDRAGDTQYF. The CDR3 region has the DNA TGTGCCAGCGACAGGGCTGGGGATACGCAGTATTTT.

This clone appeared once. The J gene is TRBJ2-3, the V gene TRBV5-1; TRBD1 agrees at 10 bases. The CDR3 is 17 residues long. With V trimmed by 0 bases and J by 3 bases, 7 bases remained unmatched. From germline, CDR1 is SGHRS and CDR2 YFSETQ. This CDR3 is CASSLVGAGQGTDTQYF. CDR3 sequence (DNA): TGCGCCAGCAGCTTGGTAGGTGCGGGACAGGGGACAGATACGCAGTATTTT. The full variable domain, with the rest looked up from reference TRBV5-1 and TRBJ2-3, is KAGVTQTPRYLIKTRGQQVTLSCSPISGHRSVSWYQQTPGQGLQFLFEYFSETQRNKGNFPGRFSGRQFSNSRSEMNVSTLELGDSALYLCASSLVGAGQGTDTQYFGPGTRLTVL.

The chain recombines TRBV9 with TRBJ1-3; 9 nucleotides match TRBD1. The V gene's germline CDR1 is SGDLS and CDR2 YYNGEE. The CDR3 sequence is 16 residues long. The trim removed 3 bases at V and 2 bases at J, leaving 6 bases unmatched. This chain's CDR3 is CASSARDRVPGNTIYF. CDR3 DNA sequence: TGTGCCAGCAGCGCACGGGACAGGGTACCTGGAAACACCATATATTTT.

In this sample, this clone turned up once. The gene calls are TRBV5-1 and TRBJ2-1; 9 nucleotides line up with TRBD2. The CDR3 extends over 16 amino acids. CDR1 and CDR2 (germline): SGHRS, YFSETQ. After removal of 2 bases from V and 6 bases from J, the junction contained 9 bases not matched to a gene. CDR3 sequence: CASSFTAGGGLNEQFF. CDR3 in DNA: TGCGCCAGCAGCTTCACAGCGGGAGGAGGACTCAATGAGCAGTTCTTC.

The genes are TRBV10-1 and TRBJ1-4, with TRBD1 matching 10 bases. V shed 9 bases, J shed 5 bases, and the junction held 6 bases outside the gene matches. The CDR3 runs to 14 residues. CDR1 is WNHNN, CDR2 SYGVQD, per germline (reference sequence). This chain's CDR3 is CARYWTGGNEKLFF. CDR3 sequence (DNA): TGCGCCAGATATTGGACAGGGGGGAATGAAAAACTGTTTTTT.

This clone was seen only a few times. The genes are TRBV4-2 and TRBJ1-2, with D tentatively TRBD1 (5 bases). This CDR3 comprises 15 residues. The germline CDR1 and CDR2 sequences are LGHNA and YNFKEQ. V lost 0 bases, J lost 4 bases, and 12 bases lay in between. CDR3 sequence (DNA): TGTGCCAGCAGCCAAGATCAGGGCGGCACCTATGGCTACACCTTC. Its protein product is CASSQDQGGTYGYTF.

J is TRBJ2-7 and V is TRBV24-1; 7 nucleotides agree with TRBD1. V lost 9 bases, J lost 3 bases, and 16 bases stayed unmatched. The CDR3 loop spans 16 amino acids. Looked up from germline, CDR1 is KGHDR and CDR2 is SFDVKD. CDR3 residues: CATVKGGQPLFYEQYF. The DNA of the CDR3 is TGTGCCACCGTAAAAGGGGGACAGCCACTATTCTACGAGCAGTACTTC.

The chain is built from TRBV2 and TRBJ2-2; 9 bases line up with TRBD2. V was clipped by 7 bases and J by 1 base; unmatched bases: 7. CDR3 length equals 16 residues. CDR1 is SNHLY, CDR2 FYNNEI, per germline. The CDR3 DNA is TGTGCCAGCAACATAGCGGGAGCGGGGAACACCGGGGAGCTGTTTTTT. Translated, it gives CASNIAGAGNTGELFF.

V gene TRBV18 combines with J gene TRBJ2-3, with 7 bases aligning to TRBD1. V lost 3 bases, J lost 3 bases, and 0 bases stayed unmatched. CDR1 KGHSH and CDR2 LQKENI come from the germline V gene. This CDR3 spans 13 amino acids. This CDR3 reads CASSPTGTDTQYF. The CDR3 nucleotides are TGTGCCAGCTCACCGACAGGGACAGATACGCAGTATTTT.

The chain couples TRBV5-1 to TRBJ2-7; 10 nucleotides match TRBD1. Looked up from germline, CDR1 is SGHRS and CDR2 is YFSETQ. V was pared by 2 bases and J by 4 bases, with 6 bases of the junction left unmatched. The CDR3 is made up of 15 amino acids. The CDR3 DNA reads as TGCGCCAGCAGCTTAGAACCGGGACAGGGGTACGAGCAGTACTTC. Translated, it gives CASSLEPGQGYEQYF.